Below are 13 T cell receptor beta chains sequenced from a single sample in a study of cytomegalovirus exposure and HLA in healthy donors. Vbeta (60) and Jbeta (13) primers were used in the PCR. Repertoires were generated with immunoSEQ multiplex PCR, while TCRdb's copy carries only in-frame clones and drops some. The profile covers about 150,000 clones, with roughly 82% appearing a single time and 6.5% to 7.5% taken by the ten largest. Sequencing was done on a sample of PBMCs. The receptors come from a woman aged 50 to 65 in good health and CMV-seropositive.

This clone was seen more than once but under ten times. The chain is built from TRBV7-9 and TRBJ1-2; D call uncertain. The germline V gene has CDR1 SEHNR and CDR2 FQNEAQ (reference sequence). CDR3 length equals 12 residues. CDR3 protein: CSTEGVGYGYTF. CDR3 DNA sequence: TGTTCCACCGAGGGCGTAGGCTATGGCTACACCTTC.

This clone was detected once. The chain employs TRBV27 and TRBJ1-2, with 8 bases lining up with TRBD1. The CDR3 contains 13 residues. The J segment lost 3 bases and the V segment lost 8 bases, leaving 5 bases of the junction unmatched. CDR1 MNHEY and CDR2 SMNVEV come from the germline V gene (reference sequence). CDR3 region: CASGRQGYYGYTF. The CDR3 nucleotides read TGTGCCAGCGGACGACAGGGGTACTATGGCTACACCTTC.

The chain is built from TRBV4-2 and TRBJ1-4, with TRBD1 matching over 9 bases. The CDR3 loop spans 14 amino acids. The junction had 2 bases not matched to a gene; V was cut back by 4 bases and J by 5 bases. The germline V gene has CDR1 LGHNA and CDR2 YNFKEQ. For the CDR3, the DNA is TGTGCCAGCAGCCCCGGGACAGGGAATGAAAAACTGTTTTTT. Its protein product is CASSPGTGNEKLFF.

In nucleotides, the CDR3 is TGTGCCAGCAGTGTTGACAGGGTTACTTATCAGCCCCAGCATTTT. Its translation is CASSVDRVTYQPQHF. This rearrangement joins TRBV6-1 to TRBJ1-5; 7 bases fit TRBD1. Trimming at V came to 4 bases and at J to 5 bases, leaving 8 bases not matched to a gene. The CDR3 is 15 amino acids. Germline values: CDR1 MNHNS, CDR2 SASEGT.

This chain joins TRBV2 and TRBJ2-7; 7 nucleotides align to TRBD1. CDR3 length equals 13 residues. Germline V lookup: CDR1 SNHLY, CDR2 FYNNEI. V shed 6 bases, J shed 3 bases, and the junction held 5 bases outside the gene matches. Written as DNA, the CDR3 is TGTGCCAGCAGGGAAACAGGGGTCTACGAGCAGTACTTC. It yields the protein CASRETGVYEQYF.

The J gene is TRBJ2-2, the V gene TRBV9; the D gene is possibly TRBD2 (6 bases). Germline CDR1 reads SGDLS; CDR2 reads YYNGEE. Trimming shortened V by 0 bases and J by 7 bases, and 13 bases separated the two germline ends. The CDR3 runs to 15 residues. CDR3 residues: CASSVASGGIGELFF. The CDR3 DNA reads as TGTGCCAGCAGCGTAGCTTCCGGGGGAATCGGGGAGCTGTTTTTT.

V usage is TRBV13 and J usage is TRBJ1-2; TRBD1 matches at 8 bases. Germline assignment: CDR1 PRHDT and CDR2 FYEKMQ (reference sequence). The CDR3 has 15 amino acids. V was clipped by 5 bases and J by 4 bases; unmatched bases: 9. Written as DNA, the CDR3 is TGTGCCAGCAGCCCGGGGACAGGTGACTTCTATGGCTACACCTTC. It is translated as CASSPGTGDFYGYTF.

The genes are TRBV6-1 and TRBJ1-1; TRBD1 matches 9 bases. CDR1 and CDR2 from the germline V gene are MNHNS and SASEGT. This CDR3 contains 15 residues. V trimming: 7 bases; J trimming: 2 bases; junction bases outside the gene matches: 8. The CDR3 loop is CASKRGDRVNTEAFF. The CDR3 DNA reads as TGTGCCAGCAAGAGGGGGGACAGGGTCAACACTGAAGCTTTCTTT.

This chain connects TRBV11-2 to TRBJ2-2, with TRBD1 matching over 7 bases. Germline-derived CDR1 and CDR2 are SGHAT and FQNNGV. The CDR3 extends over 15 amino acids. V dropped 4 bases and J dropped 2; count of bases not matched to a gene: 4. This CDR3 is CASSYDRANTGELFF. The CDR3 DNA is TGTGCCAGCAGCTACGACAGGGCCAACACCGGGGAGCTGTTTTTT.

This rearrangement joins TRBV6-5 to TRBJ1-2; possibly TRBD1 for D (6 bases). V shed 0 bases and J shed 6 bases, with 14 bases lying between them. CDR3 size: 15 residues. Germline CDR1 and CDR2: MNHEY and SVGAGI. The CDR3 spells CASSYSIYRTDGYTF. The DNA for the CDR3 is TGTGCCAGCAGTTACTCGATTTACAGGACAGATGGCTACACCTTC.

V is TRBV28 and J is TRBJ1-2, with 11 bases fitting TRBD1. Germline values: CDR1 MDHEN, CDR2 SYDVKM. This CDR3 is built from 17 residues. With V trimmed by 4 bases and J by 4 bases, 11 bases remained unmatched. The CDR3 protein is CASSSSYRTGGGYGYTF. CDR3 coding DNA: TGTGCCAGCAGTTCCTCTTATCGGACAGGGGGCGGCTATGGCTACACCTTC.

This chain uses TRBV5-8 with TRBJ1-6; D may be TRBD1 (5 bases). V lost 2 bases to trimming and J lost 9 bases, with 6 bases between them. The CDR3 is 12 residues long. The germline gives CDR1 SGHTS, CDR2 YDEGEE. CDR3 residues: CASSFRGSPLHF. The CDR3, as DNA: TGTGCCAGCAGCTTTAGGGGTTCACCCCTCCACTTT.

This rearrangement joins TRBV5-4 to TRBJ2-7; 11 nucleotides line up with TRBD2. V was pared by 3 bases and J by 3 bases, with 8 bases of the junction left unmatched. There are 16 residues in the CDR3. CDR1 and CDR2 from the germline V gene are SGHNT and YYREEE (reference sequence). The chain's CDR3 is CASSSRGSGGDYEQYF. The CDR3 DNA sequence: TGTGCCAGCAGCTCCAGAGGTAGCGGGGGGGACTACGAGCAGTACTTC.